The next 30 T cell receptor beta chains were all read from a single sample in a study of CD8+CD57+ T cells in acquired aplastic anemia. Those patients picked for sequencing had displayed CD8+CD57+ cell expansion on flow cytometry. Genomic DNA constituted the template upon which TCR beta VDJ and CDR3 profiling was performed. TCRdb ran MiXCR on the reads and lists one entry per CDR3 protein. The profile shows about 58,000 distinct CDR3 sequences, 57% of them singletons. The sequenced material came from sorted CD4+, CD8+, or CD8+CD57+ T cells (not recorded which) from PBMCs. These TCRs come from a human donor with aplastic anemia.

The chain carries TRBV19 and TRBJ2-1; 7 bases map to TRBD1. The germline gives CDR1 LNHDA, CDR2 SQIVND (reference sequence). V shed 3 bases and J 6 bases; nucleotides not matched to a gene: 5. The CDR3 totals 14 residues. For the CDR3, the DNA is TGTGCCAGTAGTATGGCGAGGGGGCTCAATGAGCAGTTCTTC. Encoded protein: CASSMARGLNEQFF.

This chain joins TRBV20-1 and TRBJ2-7; D is undetermined. CDR1 is DFQATT, CDR2 SNEGSKA, per germline (reference sequence). The CDR3 contains 11 residues. Trimming removed 5 bases from V and 2 bases from J, with 7 bases in between. This CDR3 is CSALVAYEQYF. Here the CDR3 DNA reads TGCAGTGCTTTGGTTGCCTACGAGCAGTACTTC.

This clonotype was counted a single time. The V gene is TRBV19, the J gene TRBJ1-3; D is uncertain. Germline assignment: CDR1 LNHDA and CDR2 SQIVND (reference sequence). The CDR3 is 17 residues long. V lost 6 bases and J lost 0, with 18 bases in between. CDR3 loop: CASSPTGGFDSGNTIYF. In nucleotides, the CDR3 is TGTGCCAGTAGCCCGACTGGAGGGTTCGACTCTGGAAACACCATATATTTT.

This clonotype is medium-sized. The CDR3 region is CASSSRKANTEAFF. As DNA, the CDR3 is TGTGCCAGCAGTAGCCGCAAAGCGAACACTGAAGCTTTCTTT. The rearrangement uses TRBV2 and TRBJ1-1, with D unclear. The CDR3 extends over 14 amino acids. The V gene's germline CDR1 is SNHLY and CDR2 FYNNEI. Deletions cut 5 bases from V and 1 base from J, with 11 bases between.

This chain uses TRBV29-1 with TRBJ1-4; 8 bases map to TRBD1. The CDR3 is 17 amino acids. Trimming took 4 bases from V and 2 from J; bases not matched to a gene: 12. The germline V gene encodes CDR1 SQVTM and CDR2 ANQGSEA. The CDR3 sequence: CSVGSYRGQVTNEKLFF. CDR3 nucleotides: TGCAGCGTTGGATCCTACAGGGGACAGGTTACTAATGAAAAACTGTTTTTT.

This chain joins TRBV6-1 and TRBJ1-5, with D unresolved. Germline CDR1 MNHNS, CDR2 SASEGT. The V end lost 6 bases, the J end lost 7 bases, and 16 bases lay between the germline ends. There are 14 residues in the CDR3. The CDR3 is CASRTGGTLQPQHF. CDR3 sequence (DNA): TGTGCCAGCAGAACGGGCGGCACACTCCAGCCCCAGCATTTT.

The chain is built from TRBV15 and TRBJ1-1; the D is unclear. The CDR3 extends over 14 amino acids. The V gene lost 3 bases and the J gene lost 0 bases, with 8 bases spanning the gap. Germline CDR1 reads LNHNV; CDR2 reads YYDKDF (reference sequence). CDR3 residues: CATSRDPLNTEAFF. Here the CDR3 DNA reads TGTGCCACCAGCAGGGACCCATTGAACACTGAAGCTTTCTTT.

This clonotype was seen once. V and J are TRBV15 and TRBJ1-2; possibly TRBD1 for D (5 bases). Germline CDR1 is LNHNV and CDR2 is YYDKDF (reference sequence). The CDR3 spans 15 residues. V lost 5 bases and J 0 bases, leaving 13 bases between the germline ends. The CDR3 region is CATSGGGTTNYGYTF. CDR3 bases: TGTGCCACCAGCGGGGGTGGGACCACTAACTATGGCTACACCTTC.

V is TRBV24-1 and J is TRBJ2-5; 8 bases are a match to TRBD2. V trimming: 6 bases; J trimming: 9 bases; junction bases outside the gene matches: 11. Germline assignment: CDR1 KGHDR and CDR2 SFDVKD. The CDR3 consists of 14 residues. In DNA, the CDR3 is TGTGCCACCAGTCCTCGGGGGGGCAGGGAGGCCCAGTACTTC. Its protein is CATSPRGGREAQYF.

This clonotype was detected many times. This chain joins TRBV4-3 and TRBJ2-5; D gene unclear. The CDR3 contains 14 residues. From germline, CDR1 is LGHNA and CDR2 YSLEER. V was trimmed by 1 base and J by 5 bases, leaving 11 bases between them. The CDR3 loop reads CASSQVVGRETQYF. Written as DNA, the CDR3 is TGCGCCAGCAGCCAAGTGGTTGGGCGGGAGACCCAGTACTTC.

The table lists this clonotype with many counts. The chain is built from TRBV3-1 and TRBJ1-4, with D possibly TRBD1 on 6 matching bases. The CDR3 contains 19 residues. Trimming removed 1 base at V and 3 bases at J, with 21 bases between. Germline V gives CDR1 LGHDT, CDR2 YNNKEL (reference sequence). In DNA, the CDR3 is TGTGCCAGCAGCCAAGTGACCCCCCGACAGGCGGAGGCTAATGAAAAACTGTTTTTT. Its translation is CASSQVTPRQAEANEKLFF.

The sample holds one count of this clonotype. The chain employs TRBV20-1 and TRBJ2-1; 11 positions match TRBD2. After removal of 3 bases from V and 6 bases from J, the junction contained 4 bases not matched to a gene. The CDR3 length is 14 residues. In germline, CDR1 is DFQATT, CDR2 SNEGSKA (reference sequence). The CDR3 here is CSASGTSGSNEQFF. The CDR3 region has the DNA TGCAGTGCTAGTGGGACTAGCGGAAGCAATGAGCAGTTCTTC.

With respect to this clonotype: One junction end disagrees with the germline gene, perhaps due to a read error. The V and J genes are TRBV11-2 and TRBJ1-6; no clear D. In germline, CDR1 is SGHAT, CDR2 FQNNGV. This CDR3 is built from 16 residues. CDR3 nucleotides: TGTGACAGCAGCTTAGATCGGGTCGGCTATAATTCACCCCTCCACTTT. Its translation: CDSSLDRVGYNSPLHF.

This clonotype has ten or more counts. The rearrangement joins TRBV12-5 to TRBJ2-1; a weak D match, TRBD2 (5 bases). Trimming removed 6 bases from V and 9 bases from J, with 12 bases in between. The CDR3 extends over 12 amino acids. Germline-derived CDR1 and CDR2 are LGHNT and FRNRAP. The CDR3 sequence: CASGSLATEQFF. In nucleotides, the CDR3 is TGTGCTAGTGGGTCCTTAGCGACTGAGCAGTTCTTC.

CDR3 region: CASSPSRDPGAYEQYF. For the CDR3, the DNA is TGTGCCAGCAGCCCTAGCCGGGACCCAGGGGCCTACGAGCAGTACTTC. The chain carries TRBV9 and TRBJ2-7; perhaps TRBD1 as D (6 bases). This CDR3 comprises 16 residues. With 4 bases removed from V and 2 bases from J, the gap between germline ends came to 19 bases. From germline, CDR1 is SGDLS and CDR2 YYNGEE.

This clonotype was observed a few times. A much larger clone lies one base from this, so it may be a read error. No conserved phenylalanine or tryptophan is present at the end of the CDR3, so a read error is the likely explanation. The CDR3 protein is CSVLPRQGRADTQYS. The CDR3 coding sequence is TGCAGTGTTCTGCCGAGGCAGGGGCGAGCAGATACGCAGTATTCT. The gene calls are TRBV20-1 and TRBJ2-3; D is possibly TRBD1 (6 bases). The CDR3 totals 15 residues. V lost 7 bases to trimming and J lost 4 bases, with 21 bases between them. Germline CDR1 and CDR2: DFQATT and SNEGSKA (reference sequence).

The chain is built from TRBV19 and TRBJ2-1; D is perhaps TRBD1 or TRBD2 (7 bases each). This CDR3 is built from 14 residues. V shed 7 bases and J shed 6 bases, with 16 bases lying between them. Per germline, CDR1 LNHDA and CDR2 SQIVND (reference sequence). The CDR3 coding sequence is TGTGCCAGTAACTGGGGAGGGGGCCGCAATGAGCAGTTCTTC. Amino acid sequence: CASNWGGGRNEQFF. Using reference TRBV19 and TRBJ2-1 for the parts outside the CDR3, the full variable domain is DGGITQSPKYLFRKEGQNVTLSCEQNLNHDAMYWYRQDPGQGLRLIYYSQIVNDFQKGDIAEGYSVSREKKESFPLTVTSAQKNPTAFYLCASNWGGGRNEQFFGPGTRLTVL.

This clonotype was picked up many times. The V gene is TRBV5-4, the J gene TRBJ2-7; 10 bases map to TRBD2. J lost 3 bases, V lost 2 bases, and 5 bases had no gene match. The CDR3 is 15 residues long. Germline CDR1 SGHNT, CDR2 YYREEE (reference sequence). In DNA form, the CDR3 reads TGTGCCAGCAGCTTTAGCGCTAGCGGGGGCTACGAGCAGTACTTC. Its translation is CASSFSASGGYEQYF.

The V and J genes are TRBV2 and TRBJ2-1; D could derive from TRBD1 or TRBD2 (5 bases each). V lost 4 bases to trimming and J lost 6 bases, with 16 bases between them. This CDR3 is 15 amino acids long. Germline CDR1 is SNHLY and CDR2 is FYNNEI. CDR3 in DNA: TGTGCCAGCAGTGTGGGACGCCTTAACGGCAATGAGCAGTTCTTC. It specifies CASSVGRLNGNEQFF. Full variable domain (missing parts from reference TRBV2 and TRBJ2-1): EPEVTQTPSHQVTQMGQEVILRCVPISNHLYFYWYRQILGQKVEFLVSFYNNEISEKSEIFDDQFSVERPDGSNFTLKIRSTKLEDSAMYFCASSVGRLNGNEQFFGPGTRLTVL.

The V call is TRBV13, the J call TRBJ1-2; D is perhaps TRBD1 (6 bases). The germline CDR1 and CDR2 sequences are PRHDT and FYEKMQ (reference sequence). Trimming removed 6 bases from V and 8 bases from J, with 13 bases in between. The CDR3 spans 12 residues. Here the CDR3 reads CASREQGGGYTF. The CDR3 coding sequence is TGTGCCAGCAGAGAACAGGGTGGCGGCTACACCTTC.

The chain links TRBV7-8 to TRBJ1-2, with D uncertain. There are 13 residues in the CDR3. Germline CDR1 SGHVS, CDR2 FQNEAQ. The V end lost 3 bases, the J end lost 0 bases, and 5 bases lay between the germline ends. DNA for the CDR3: TGTGCCAGCAGCTTTGGCGCTAACTATGGCTACACCTTC. It specifies CASSFGANYGYTF.

This clonotype was found many times. The chain carries TRBV4-3 and TRBJ2-7; D remains ambiguous. Germline CDR1 and CDR2: LGHNA and YSLEER. The ends were cut back, 0 bases at V and 1 base at J, with 10 bases in the middle. The CDR3 contains 15 residues. The CDR3, as DNA: TGCGCCAGCAGCCAAGATCGCGCAGCTTCCTACGAGCAGTACTTC. The encoded protein is CASSQDRAASYEQYF.

This clonotype was seen many times. The chain combines TRBV2 with TRBJ2-5; D possibly corresponds to TRBD2 (7 bases). V was shortened by 8 bases and J by 5 bases, with 12 bases between the two germline ends. The length of the CDR3 is 12 residues. CDR1 SNHLY and CDR2 FYNNEI come from the germline V gene. CDR3 coding DNA: TGTGCCAGCCGGGGGGCCCCGGAGACCCAGTACTTC. The encoded protein is CASRGAPETQYF.

The chain couples TRBV25-1 to TRBJ2-1; D might be TRBD2 (7 bases). This CDR3 is 14 amino acids long. CDR1 is MGHDK and CDR2 is SYGVNS in the germline V gene. Trimming cost V 10 bases and J 2 bases, with 15 bases left between them. In DNA form, the CDR3 reads TGTGCCACTAAGGGGGGGGGGGCCTACAATGAGCAGTTCTTC. It translates to CATKGGGAYNEQFF.

In this sample, this clonotype turned up many times. V gene TRBV27 combines with J gene TRBJ1-5; 10 bases map to TRBD1. Trimming took 3 bases from V and 5 from J; bases not matched to a gene: 1. Per the germline V gene, CDR1 is MNHEY and CDR2 is SMNVEV (reference sequence). The length of the CDR3 is 14 residues. CDR3 DNA sequence: TGTGCCAGCAGTTTGGGACAGGGGTATCAGCCCCAGCATTTT. It is translated as CASSLGQGYQPQHF.

This rearrangement joins TRBV19 to TRBJ1-2; D is uncertain. Germline loops: CDR1 LNHDA, CDR2 SQIVND (reference sequence). The CDR3 length is 15 residues. V was shortened by 5 bases and J by 8 bases, with 21 bases between the two germline ends. The CDR3 protein is CASSPQASRMIGYTF. The CDR3 region has the DNA TGTGCCAGTAGTCCGCAGGCCTCCCGTATGATCGGCTACACCTTC.

This clonotype has ten or more counts. The chain links TRBV13 to TRBJ2-1, with D possibly TRBD1 on 6 matching bases. Germline lookup yields CDR1 PRHDT and CDR2 FYEKMQ (reference sequence). V lost 4 bases, J lost 2 bases, and 24 bases lay in between. This CDR3 spans 19 amino acids. The CDR3 protein is CASSYRPPGRGRTYNEQFF. The CDR3 DNA is TGTGCCAGCAGCTACCGACCTCCCGGCAGGGGTAGGACCTACAATGAGCAGTTCTTC. Together with reference TRBV13 and TRBJ2-1, the CDR3 gives the full variable domain: AAGVIQSPRHLIKEKRETATLKCYPIPRHDTVYWYQQGPGQDPQFLISFYEKMQSDKGSIPDRFSAQQFSDYHSELNMSSLELGDSALYFCASSYRPPGRGRTYNEQFFGPGTRLTVL.

This chain connects TRBV29-1 to TRBJ1-2; tentative D call: TRBD1 (6 bases). V was cut by 4 bases and J by 4 bases, with 10 bases left in between. CDR3 length equals 12 residues. Germline CDR1 is SQVTM and CDR2 is ANQGSEA. This CDR3 reads CSVARGVYGYTF. CDR3 DNA sequence: TGCAGCGTTGCCAGGGGCGTCTATGGCTACACCTTC. Complete variable domain (other parts from reference TRBV29-1 and TRBJ1-2): SAVISQKPSRDICQRGTSLTIQCQVDSQVTMMFWYRQQPGQSLTLIATANQGSEATYESGFVIDKFPISRPNLTFSTLTVSNMSPEDSSIYLCSVARGVYGYTFGSGTRLTVV.

CDR3 sequence reads: CSVIMKGQGDYGYTF. As DNA, the CDR3 is TGCAGCGTGATTATGAAAGGACAGGGAGACTATGGCTACACCTTC. V is TRBV29-1 and J is TRBJ1-2; 8 nucleotides line up with TRBD1. The germline gives CDR1 SQVTM, CDR2 ANQGSEA. V was clipped by 6 bases and J by 3 bases; unmatched bases: 12. The CDR3 is made up of 15 amino acids.

The chain recombines TRBV2 with TRBJ2-1; a possible D gene is TRBD2 (5 bases). The V and J ends lost 8 bases and 0 bases respectively, with 8 bases between them. The V gene's germline CDR1 is SNHLY and CDR2 FYNNEI. CDR3 length: 13 residues. The CDR3 sequence: CASPRDSYNEQFF. For the CDR3, the DNA is TGTGCCAGCCCCCGGGACTCCTACAATGAGCAGTTCTTC.